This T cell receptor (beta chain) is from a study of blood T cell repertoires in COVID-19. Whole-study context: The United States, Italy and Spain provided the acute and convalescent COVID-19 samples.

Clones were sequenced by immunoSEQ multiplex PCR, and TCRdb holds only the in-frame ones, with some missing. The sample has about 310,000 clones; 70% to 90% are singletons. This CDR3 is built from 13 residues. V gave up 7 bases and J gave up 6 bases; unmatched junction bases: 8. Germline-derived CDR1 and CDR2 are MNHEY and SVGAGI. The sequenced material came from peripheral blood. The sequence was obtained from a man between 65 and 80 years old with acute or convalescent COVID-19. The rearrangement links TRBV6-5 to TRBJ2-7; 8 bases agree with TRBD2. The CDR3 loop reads CASNAGGIREQYF. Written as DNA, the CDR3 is TGTGCCAGCAACGCGGGGGGTATCCGCGAGCAGTACTTC.